The 30 T cell receptor beta chains below all came from one sample that was sequenced in a study of spatial heterogeneity in lung cancer. Time point reported: blood at routine non-recurrence follow-up after resection. MiXCR was run by TCRdb on the 5' RACE reads, yielding one entry per CDR3 protein. Here the sample spans about 70,000 distinct CDR3 sequences, 7.5% to 10% being singletons. Sequences were derived from PBMCs, sampled at follow-up. These receptors came from a female donor with early-stage non-small cell lung cancer.

This clonotype appeared many times. This chain connects TRBV4-1 to TRBJ1-6; D is ambiguous. The germline V gene has CDR1 MGHRA and CDR2 YSYEKL. Between the trimmed V and J ends, which lost 4 bases and 8 bases, there was a span of 15 bases. The CDR3 has 15 residues. CDR3 in DNA: TGCGCCAGCAGCCCCCAGGTACACGGAGATTCACCCCTCCACTTT. Protein: CASSPQVHGDSPLHF.

This clonotype came up many times. The CDR3 region has the DNA TGTGCCAGCAACCGTGCAGGGGGGGGTGGCTACACCTTC. The encoded protein is CASNRAGGGGYTF. The chain couples TRBV6-5 to TRBJ1-2, with TRBD1 matching 7 bases. The CDR3 is 13 residues long. The junction had 9 bases not matched to a gene; V was cut back by 7 bases and J by 7 bases. Germline CDR1 reads MNHEY; CDR2 reads SVGAGI.

This clonotype showed up many times. The chain couples TRBV29-1 to TRBJ1-1; D possibly corresponds to TRBD1 (6 bases). Germline assignment: CDR1 SQVTM and CDR2 ANQGSEA. The CDR3 has 18 residues. V was clipped by 6 bases and J by 1 base, with 27 bases between them. CDR3 region: CSVLRVGHYLLGNTEAFF. As DNA, the CDR3 is TGCAGCGTGCTACGGGTGGGACACTATCTTCTCGGGAACACTGAAGCTTTCTTT.

This clonotype was counted ten times or more. The rearrangement joins TRBV5-1 to TRBJ1-2; no firm D call. CDR1 SGHRS and CDR2 YFSETQ come from the germline V gene. V lost 0 bases, J lost 6 bases, and 15 bases lay in between. The CDR3 is 15 residues long. CDR3 nucleotide sequence: TGCGCCAGCAGCTTGGTGTCGGAACCCTTCCATGGCTACACCTTC. This translates into CASSLVSEPFHGYTF.

The rearrangement joins TRBV6-5 to TRBJ2-3; the D call may be TRBD1 or TRBD2 (5 bases each). Germline lookup yields CDR1 MNHEY and CDR2 SVGAGI. There are 15 residues in the CDR3. Trimming cost V 2 bases and J 4 bases, with 13 bases left between them. The CDR3 sequence: CASSYGGAGADTQYF. CDR3 nucleotides: TGTGCCAGCAGTTACGGGGGAGCTGGGGCAGATACGCAGTATTTT.

The table lists this clonotype with a few counts. The gene calls are TRBV11-2 and TRBJ2-1, with 11 bases identical to TRBD2. The CDR3 extends over 13 amino acids. Per the germline V gene, CDR1 is SGHAT and CDR2 is FQNNGV. Trimming cost V 5 bases and J 16 bases; bases outside gene matches: 10. CDR3 nucleotides: TGTGCCAGCAGCCCCAGGACTAGCGGGTCGCCCTTCTTC. Amino acids: CASSPRTSGSPFF.

This clonotype was counted many times. The chain uses TRBV14 and TRBJ2-6, with D uncertain. Germline V lookup: CDR1 SGHDN, CDR2 FVKESK. The CDR3 runs 13 residues. V dropped 10 bases and J dropped 0 bases, with 7 bases sitting between them. In nucleotides, the CDR3 is TGTGCCACCGACCTCTCTGGGGCCAACGTCCTGACTTTC. It yields the protein CATDLSGANVLTF.

The gene calls are TRBV5-1 and TRBJ1-1; no clear D gene. V was cut by 0 bases and J by 2 bases, with 5 bases left in between. This CDR3 has 13 residues. Germline V CDR1 and CDR2: SGHRS, YFSETQ. The DNA for the CDR3 is TGCGCCAGCAGCTTGGGAATAAACACTGAAGCTTTCTTT. It is translated as CASSLGINTEAFF.

This clonotype was counted many times. The chain has TRBV28 and TRBJ2-3, with D possibly being TRBD2 (6 bases). This CDR3 is 12 amino acids long. V was pared by 8 bases and J by 6 bases, with 12 bases between. Germline CDR1 reads MDHEN; CDR2 reads SYDVKM. The CDR3 is CASSKGRDTQYF. DNA for the CDR3: TGTGCCAGCTCCAAGGGGAGGGATACGCAGTATTTT.

This clonotype was seen ten or more times. The chain combines TRBV19 with TRBJ1-3, with D uncertain. The CDR3 runs 16 residues. V was shortened by 5 bases and J by 7 bases, with 21 bases between the two germline ends. CDR1 and CDR2 (germline): LNHDA, SQIVND (reference sequence). DNA for the CDR3: TGTGCCAGTAGTCGCCACGCTTCAACCCAAAGGAACACCATATATTTT. It encodes CASSRHASTQRNTIYF.

This clonotype was seen repeatedly, ten times or more. The J gene is TRBJ2-3, the V gene TRBV19, with TRBD2 identical over 9 bases. In germline, CDR1 is LNHDA, CDR2 SQIVND (reference sequence). The CDR3 sequence is 17 residues long. V dropped 3 bases and J dropped 3; count of bases not matched to a gene: 10. The CDR3 DNA follows: TGTGCCAGTAGTATCGGTCTAGCGGGAATTTCGACAGATACGCAGTATTTT. It yields the protein CASSIGLAGISTDTQYF.

The V call is TRBV7-2, the J call TRBJ2-7; 8 nucleotides match TRBD1. Germline V gene sequence: CDR1 SGHTA, CDR2 FQGNSA. Losses at the gene ends were 6 bases for V and 4 bases for J; bases not matched to a gene: 5. The CDR3 spans 13 residues. The CDR3 loop reads CASSSTGGYEQYF. For the CDR3, the DNA is TGTGCCAGCAGTTCTACAGGGGGGTACGAGCAGTACTTC.

V and J are TRBV20-1 and TRBJ2-1; D may be TRBD1 or TRBD2 (5 bases each). The CDR3 loop spans 14 amino acids. CDR1 is DFQATT and CDR2 is SNEGSKA in the germline V gene (reference sequence). Trimming left V 1 base short and J 7 bases short, with 14 bases between. The CDR3 is CSARAGTLTNEQFF. The CDR3 region has the DNA TGCAGTGCTAGAGCCGGGACCCTGACGAATGAGCAGTTCTTC.

The chain has TRBV10-3 and TRBJ1-5, with 9 nucleotides matching TRBD1. The V gene end was trimmed by 6 bases and the J gene end by 1 base; junction bases not matched to a gene: 4. The CDR3 spans 15 residues. Per the germline V gene, CDR1 is ENHRY and CDR2 is SYGVKD. CDR3 sequence reads: CAISWTGESNQPQHF. The CDR3 region has the DNA TGTGCCATCAGCTGGACAGGGGAAAGCAATCAGCCCCAGCATTTT.

At least ten counts were recorded for this clonotype. This chain connects TRBV27 to TRBJ2-1, with a tentative D call TRBD2 (6 bases). Germline values: CDR1 MNHEY, CDR2 SMNVEV (reference sequence). The CDR3 has 12 residues. V was shortened by 9 bases and J by 2 bases, with 8 bases between the two germline ends. CDR3 protein: CASAGTYNEQFF. The CDR3 DNA reads as TGTGCCAGTGCGGGGACCTACAATGAGCAGTTCTTC.

This clonotype has a count of ten or more. The rearrangement links TRBV7-3 to TRBJ2-1, with 10 bases lining up with TRBD2. From germline, CDR1 is SGHTA and CDR2 FQGTGA. The CDR3 spans 15 residues. V trimming: 4 bases; J trimming: 4 bases; junction bases outside the gene matches: 4. Written as DNA, the CDR3 is TGTGCCAGCAGCTCGCTAGCGGGAGCTTACAATGAGCAGTTCTTC. Protein product: CASSSLAGAYNEQFF. The full variable domain, rest sourced from reference TRBV7-3 and TRBJ2-1, is GAGVSQTPSNKVTEKGKYVELRCDPISGHTALYWYRQSLGQGPEFLIYFQGTGAADDSGLPNDRFFAVRPEGSVSTLKIQRTERGDSAVYLCASSSLAGAYNEQFFGPGTRLTVL.

The chain uses TRBV18 and TRBJ2-7; 13 positions match TRBD2. Germline V gene data show CDR1 as KGHSH and CDR2 as LQKENI. V lost 4 bases, J lost 2 bases, and 2 bases stayed unmatched. The CDR3 sequence is 15 residues long. The CDR3 DNA follows: TGTGCCAGCTCACAGGGACTAGCGGGAACCTACGAGCAGTACTTC. Protein sequence: CASSQGLAGTYEQYF.

Ten or more counts support this clonotype. The chain has TRBV30 and TRBJ2-7; 10 positions agree with TRBD1. Germline CDR1 and CDR2: GTSNPN and SVGIG (reference sequence). The V gene end was trimmed by 2 bases and the J gene end by 9 bases; junction bases not matched to a gene: 10. This CDR3 is built from 14 residues. The CDR3 DNA reads TGTGCCTGGAGTTTAGCCGGGACAGGGGCTGGGCAGTACTTC. Residues: CAWSLAGTGAGQYF. Using reference TRBV30 and TRBJ2-7 for the parts outside the CDR3, the full variable domain is SQTIHQWPATLVQPVGSPLSLECTVEGTSNPNLYWYRQAAGRGLQLLFYSVGIGQISSEVPQNLSASRPQDRQFILSSKKLLLSDSGFYLCAWSLAGTGAGQYFGPGTRLTVT.

The sample holds a few counts of this clonotype. The rearrangement uses TRBV30 and TRBJ1-6; 9 positions match TRBD1. Per germline, CDR1 GTSNPN and CDR2 SVGIG (reference sequence). The V and J ends lost 5 bases and 7 bases, in that order; junction bases with no gene match: 6. This CDR3 is built from 14 residues. The CDR3 loop is CAWGYGTGNSPLHF. DNA of the CDR3: TGTGCCTGGGGGTACGGGACAGGGAATTCACCCCTCCACTTT.

The table lists this clonotype with a few counts. The chain combines TRBV20-1 with TRBJ1-5, with a possible D match to TRBD1 (6 bases). The CDR3 totals 15 residues. CDR1 DFQATT and CDR2 SNEGSKA come from the germline V gene (reference sequence). V was shortened by 0 bases and J by 6 bases, with 15 bases between the two germline ends. The CDR3 here is CSARDYNRVGQPQHF. For the CDR3, the DNA is TGCAGTGCTAGAGATTACAACAGGGTAGGTCAGCCCCAGCATTTT.

This chain joins TRBV6-1 and TRBJ2-1, with a possible D match to TRBD1 (6 bases). The CDR3 totals 13 residues. Trimming took 4 bases from V and 9 from J, leaving 13 bases between them. Germline values: CDR1 MNHNS, CDR2 SASEGT. The CDR3 region has the DNA TGTGCCAGCAGTGGTGGGACAATCGGTGAGCAGTTCTTC. Translated, it gives CASSGGTIGEQFF.

The chain recombines TRBV3-1 with TRBJ1-2; TRBD1 is a possible D gene (6 bases). Germline lookup yields CDR1 LGHDT and CDR2 YNNKEL (reference sequence). The ends were cut back, 4 bases at V and 4 bases at J, with 13 bases in the middle. The CDR3 is made up of 14 amino acids. In nucleotides, the CDR3 is TGTGCCAGCAGCCCAACGGGGGCGCCCTATGGCTACACCTTC. Translation: CASSPTGAPYGYTF.

This clonotype was seen many times. The rearrangement joins TRBV29-1 to TRBJ1-1; 8 bases are a match to TRBD1. After removal of 1 base from V and 0 bases from J, the junction contained 10 bases not matched to a gene. The germline CDR1 and CDR2 sequences are SQVTM and ANQGSEA. The CDR3 has 17 amino acids. CDR3 sequence (DNA): TGCAGCGTTGAAGGGGTCAGGGGGCGAGCGGTGAACACTGAAGCTTTCTTT. Translating it yields CSVEGVRGRAVNTEAFF.

This clonotype was seen a few times. The gene calls are TRBV28 and TRBJ2-2, with unresolved D. CDR1 MDHEN and CDR2 SYDVKM come from the germline V gene. V lost 3 bases to trimming and J lost 4 bases, with 6 bases between them. The CDR3 is 13 residues long. DNA of the CDR3: TGTGCCAGCAGTTTCGGCTCCACCGGGGAGCTGTTTTTT. Translation gives CASSFGSTGELFF.

This clonotype was seen repeatedly, ten times or more. This chain uses TRBV15 with TRBJ2-7; unclear D gene. The V end was cut by 1 base, the J end by 6 bases, with 10 bases between. Germline V lookup: CDR1 LNHNV, CDR2 YYDKDF (reference sequence). The CDR3 extends over 13 amino acids. The CDR3 protein is CATSRVPLFEQYF. In DNA form, the CDR3 reads TGTGCCACCAGCAGAGTTCCGCTTTTCGAGCAGTACTTC. The variable domain in full, completed from reference TRBV15 and TRBJ2-7, reads DAMVIQNPRYQVTQFGKPVTLSCSQTLNHNVMYWYQQKSSQAPKLLFHYYDKDFNNEADTPDNFQSRRPNTSFCFLDIRSPGLGDTAMYLCATSRVPLFEQYFGPGTRLTVT.

This clonotype has a count of ten or more. The CDR3 DNA follows: TGCAGTGCTAGAGATCCCACTCACTACGAGCAGTACTTC. It yields the protein CSARDPTHYEQYF. The V and J genes are TRBV20-1 and TRBJ2-7, with unresolved D. Trimming removed 0 bases from V and 3 bases from J, with 9 bases in between. From germline, CDR1 is DFQATT and CDR2 SNEGSKA (reference sequence). This CDR3 region has 13 residues.

This clonotype appeared a few times. The chain is built from TRBV7-3 and TRBJ2-7; 11 nucleotides agree with TRBD2. Germline-derived CDR1 and CDR2 are SGHTA and FQGTGA. V lost 5 bases, J lost 8 bases, and 11 bases stayed unmatched. The CDR3 has 15 residues. CDR3 coding DNA: TGTGCCAGCAGCACGACCCCGGGACTAGCGGCGAAGCAGTACTTC. It translates to CASSTTPGLAAKQYF.

This clonotype was counted many times. This rearrangement joins TRBV5-1 to TRBJ2-3, with 7 bases fitting TRBD2. The V and J ends lost 6 bases and 8 bases, in that order; junction bases with no gene match: 30. The CDR3 is made up of 20 amino acids. The V gene's germline CDR1 is SGHRS and CDR2 YFSETQ. CDR3 loop: CASTSIGLPTRRLASGTQYF. CDR3 sequence (DNA): TGCGCCAGCACTTCGATCGGGTTACCCACCCGGAGACTAGCATCCGGTACGCAGTATTTT.

V is TRBV20-1 and J is TRBJ2-7; 14 nucleotides agree with TRBD2. V lost 3 bases and J lost 4; bases outside the gene matches: 5. Germline loops: CDR1 DFQATT, CDR2 SNEGSKA (reference sequence). CDR3 size: 15 residues. The CDR3 sequence: CSASGRLAGGYEQYF. CDR3 bases: TGCAGTGCTAGCGGACGACTAGCGGGAGGGTACGAGCAGTACTTC.

This clonotype has a handful of counts. V and J are TRBV7-9 and TRBJ2-3; 8 bases fit TRBD1. In germline, CDR1 is SEHNR, CDR2 FQNEAQ (reference sequence). Germline trimming cut 5 bases from V and 6 bases from J; bases unmatched to any gene: 16. The CDR3 contains 17 residues. CDR3 bases: TGTGCCAGCAGCCCCCTTGGTCAGGGGGCGGTCGTCGATACGCAGTATTTT. It translates to CASSPLGQGAVVDTQYF.